The present TCR beta chain was sequenced within a study of blood T cell repertoires in COVID-19. In the study overall: The study drew acute and convalescent COVID-19 samples from the United States, Italy and Spain. From T cells, B-cell-depleted T cells, or PBMCs came the material, which was cDNA or gDNA.

Authors' processing steps: By means of reference gene primer amplification, nucleated cell counts were estimated. Sequencing used immunoSEQ multiplex PCR; TCRdb keeps in-frame clones, though not all of them. D and trimming were read from the DNA, whereas the V and J calls and clone size are those reported in that table. The repertoire holds roughly 150,000 clones, with over 75% as singletons. V was trimmed by 3 bases and J by 5 bases, leaving 14 bases between them. The CDR3 consists of 14 residues. Germline CDR1 and CDR2: SGHRS and YFSETQ. Sequencing was performed on peripheral blood. V is TRBV5-1 and J is TRBJ2-5, with a possible D match to TRBD2 (5 bases). The source is a human donor in a cohort sampled during active COVID-19. For the CDR3, the DNA is TGCGCCAGCAGCTCCGGTGGCGGGCGGGAGACCCAGTACTTC. Protein sequence: CASSSGGGRETQYF.